What follows are 22 T cell receptor beta chains derived from one specimen sequenced in a study of shared clonotypes between healthy human individuals (TCRdb year 2020). The library was made by the immunoSEQ multiplex PCR assay. Imported from immuneACCESS, the table was reduced by TCRdb to in-frame sequences with V and J called. These copies leave out some clones; in studies compared against another copy, an unresolved V gene accounts for under half, and the cause of the remainder is not known. The sample has about 2.4 million clones on record, roughly 93% of them singletons. The ten top clones hold roughly 0.39% of the sample. Sequencing input: naive CD4+ T cells from PBMCs. Interpreted using the paper, the cell subset or site label stands for: CD45RA+ positively selected. All receptors derive from a young man in good health. Some clones in this sample may be carry-over from other donors' samples.

The rearrangement joins TRBV6-1 to TRBJ2-3; D remains unclear. CDR3 length equals 14 residues. The V gene lost 7 bases and the J gene lost 3 bases, with 14 bases spanning the gap. Germline CDR1 and CDR2: MNHNS and SASEGT. In nucleotides, the CDR3 is TGTGCCAGCACGCGAGGCTACGGGACAGATACGCAGTATTTT. Its translation: CASTRGYGTDTQYF.

The CDR3 region has the DNA TGTGCCAGCAGCAACCCTAGCGGGGCCCATGAGCAGTTCTTC. This encodes CASSNPSGAHEQFF. The chain has TRBV5-4 and TRBJ2-1; TRBD2 agrees at 9 bases. The germline V gene encodes CDR1 SGHNT and CDR2 YYREEE (reference sequence). With 4 bases clipped from V and 8 bases from J, the junction kept 7 bases outside the gene matches. This CDR3 is 14 amino acids long.

The chain recombines TRBV18 with TRBJ2-7, with D perhaps matching TRBD1 (6 bases). Germline V gives CDR1 KGHSH, CDR2 LQKENI. The CDR3 totals 13 residues. The germline V and J ends were trimmed by 5 bases and 2 bases, with 10 bases remaining between them. CDR3 loop: CASSSQGPYEQYF. The CDR3 DNA follows: TGTGCCAGCTCATCACAGGGCCCCTACGAGCAGTACTTC.

This sequence joins TRBV27 and TRBJ1-2, with TRBD1 matching 7 bases. Losses at the gene ends were 6 bases for V and 0 bases for J; bases not matched to a gene: 16. The germline gives CDR1 MNHEY, CDR2 SMNVEV (reference sequence). CDR3 size: 18 residues. The CDR3 nucleotides are TGTGCCAGCAGCCTCAGGAGGGGGCAGTCTCCAGCTAACTATGGCTACACCTTC. Protein product: CASSLRRGQSPANYGYTF.

This clone has a single count. The V call is TRBV5-6, the J call TRBJ1-4; tentative D call: TRBD1 (6 bases). Germline V CDR1 and CDR2: SGHDT, YYEEEE. CDR3 size: 15 residues. Trimming took off 3 bases at V and 8 bases at J, with 17 bases between the two ends. The CDR3 here is CASSSPGEGEEKLFF. CDR3 sequence (DNA): TGTGCCAGCAGCTCACCAGGGGAAGGAGAAGAAAAACTGTTTTTT.

The chain couples TRBV23-1 to TRBJ2-7; D may be TRBD2 (7 bases). TRBV23-1 is an ORF, with its function uncertain. Trimming stripped 5 bases from V and 2 bases from J, with 10 bases between. This CDR3 has 13 residues. The CDR3 DNA reads as TGCGCCAGCAGTAGGGGGGGGACCTACGAGCAGTACTTC. This encodes CASSRGGTYEQYF.

The chain recombines TRBV9 with TRBJ2-1; 10 nucleotides align to TRBD1. The germline CDR1 and CDR2 sequences are SGDLS and YYNGEE. V was clipped by 3 bases and J by 2 bases; unmatched bases: 5. The CDR3 runs 16 residues. Written as DNA, the CDR3 is TGTGCCAGCAGCGGGACAGGGGGAACAACCTACAATGAGCAGTTCTTC. It is translated as CASSGTGGTTYNEQFF.

Only a few counts were recorded for this clone. The V gene is TRBV6-1, the J gene TRBJ1-5; the D is unclear. The germline V gene encodes CDR1 MNHNS and CDR2 SASEGT. This CDR3 region has 14 residues. V lost 0 bases to trimming and J lost 7 bases, with 10 bases between them. CDR3 amino acids: CASSEADLGQPQHF. The CDR3 bases are TGTGCCAGCAGTGAAGCGGATTTAGGACAGCCCCAGCATTTT.

V usage is TRBV7-2 and J usage is TRBJ1-2; tentatively, D is TRBD1 (6 bases). The germline V and J ends were trimmed by 5 bases and 4 bases, with 17 bases remaining between them. Germline CDR1 SGHTA, CDR2 FQGNSA. The CDR3 runs 15 residues. DNA for the CDR3: TGTGCCAGCAGCGGGGGCTCTCTTGGGGGCTATGGCTACACCTTC. This sequence encodes CASSGGSLGGYGYTF.

The rearrangement uses TRBV18 and TRBJ2-1; TRBD2 matches 15 bases. The J segment lost 8 bases and the V segment lost 3 bases, leaving 5 bases of the junction unmatched. Germline loops: CDR1 KGHSH, CDR2 LQKENI. The CDR3 sequence is 16 residues long. The CDR3 reads CASSPWTSGRADEQFF. In DNA form, the CDR3 reads TGTGCCAGCTCACCGTGGACTAGCGGGAGGGCGGATGAGCAGTTCTTC.

The genes are TRBV6-6 and TRBJ2-1, with TRBD1 identical over 8 bases. Germline-derived CDR1 and CDR2 are MNHNY and SVGAGI (reference sequence). This CDR3 comprises 15 residues. Trimming at V came to 2 bases and at J to 1 base, leaving 1 base not matched to a gene. CDR3: CASSYRDRSYNEQFF. CDR3 nucleotides: TGTGCCAGCAGTTACCGGGACAGGTCCTACAATGAGCAGTTCTTC.

The rearrangement uses TRBV27 and TRBJ1-1, with 9 nucleotides matching TRBD1. Germline V gives CDR1 MNHEY, CDR2 SMNVEV (reference sequence). The CDR3 has 14 residues. V lost 6 bases and J lost 7; bases outside the gene matches: 9. CDR3 bases: TGTGCCAGCAGCCCAGTCGGGACAGGGAATGAAGCTTTCTTT. It yields the protein CASSPVGTGNEAFF.

The gene calls are TRBV5-1 and TRBJ2-3; TRBD2 agrees at 7 bases. Looked up from germline, CDR1 is SGHRS and CDR2 is YFSETQ. CDR3 length: 14 amino acids. With 2 bases clipped from V and 4 bases from J, the junction kept 4 bases outside the gene matches. The CDR3 protein is CASSFGGSSDTQYF. CDR3 DNA sequence: TGCGCCAGCAGCTTTGGCGGGAGCTCAGATACGCAGTATTTT.

The chain carries TRBV15 and TRBJ2-6, with TRBD1 identical over 7 bases. J was trimmed by 0 bases and V by 1 base; bases with no gene match: 12. CDR1 LNHNV and CDR2 YYDKDF come from the germline V gene (reference sequence). The CDR3 has 20 residues. Written as DNA, the CDR3 is TGTGCCACCAGCAGAGGGGTGGGACAGCTCAGAGACTCTGGGGCCAACGTCCTGACTTTC. It is translated as CATSRGVGQLRDSGANVLTF.

The count of this clone is one. The chain carries TRBV5-6 and TRBJ2-7, with 8 positions matching TRBD1. Germline V CDR1 and CDR2: SGHDT, YYEEEE. The CDR3 runs to 14 residues. V gave up 5 bases and J gave up 5 bases; unmatched junction bases: 9. CDR3 sequence reads: CASRSQGAGNEQYF. The CDR3 region has the DNA TGTGCCAGCAGGTCTCAGGGGGCGGGAAACGAGCAGTACTTC.

This chain joins TRBV7-8 and TRBJ1-5; the D gene is possibly TRBD1 (5 bases). Per the germline V gene, CDR1 is SGHVS and CDR2 is FQNEAQ. V gave up 1 base and J gave up 3 bases, with 7 bases separating them. The CDR3 spans 14 residues. Written as DNA, the CDR3 is TGTGCCAGCAGCTTAGTACAGGTCAATCAGCCCCAGCATTTT. Protein: CASSLVQVNQPQHF.

The chain's CDR3 is CASSLQGPETQYF. CDR3 coding DNA: TGTGCCAGCAGCCTACAGGGACCGGAGACCCAGTACTTC. This chain joins TRBV7-2 and TRBJ2-5; tentative D call: TRBD1 (6 bases). Trimming pared 5 bases from V and 5 bases from J, leaving 12 bases between. There are 13 residues in the CDR3. Germline CDR1 and CDR2: SGHTA and FQGNSA.

The chain is built from TRBV7-8 and TRBJ2-5; D is possibly TRBD1 or TRBD2 (6 bases each). V was cut by 4 bases and J by 3 bases, with 15 bases left in between. Germline CDR1 and CDR2: SGHVS and FQNEAQ. CDR3 length equals 15 residues. This chain's CDR3 is CASSSLRRGEETQYF. In DNA form, the CDR3 reads TGTGCCAGCAGCTCCCTACGGAGGGGGGAAGAGACCCAGTACTTC. The variable domain in full, completed from reference TRBV7-8 and TRBJ2-5, reads GAGVSQSPRYKVAKRGQDVALRCDPISGHVSLFWYQQALGQGPEFLTYFQNEAQLDKSGLPSDRFFAERPEGSVSTLKIQRTQQEDSAVYLCASSSLRRGEETQYFGPGTRLLVL.

The J gene is TRBJ2-1, the V gene TRBV19; TRBD1 might be the D (6 bases). The CDR3 sequence is 14 residues long. From germline, CDR1 is LNHDA and CDR2 SQIVND (reference sequence). With 7 bases removed from V and 2 bases from J, the gap between germline ends came to 12 bases. The CDR3: CASMRQVTYNEQFF. The CDR3 region has the DNA TGTGCCAGTATGAGACAGGTGACCTACAATGAGCAGTTCTTC.

The V call is TRBV6-5, the J call TRBJ2-3; 8 bases map to TRBD2. In germline, CDR1 is MNHEY, CDR2 SVGAGI. Unmatched junction bases numbered 10, after V lost 6 bases and J lost 8 bases. This CDR3 has 14 residues. The CDR3 reads CASSYQRESGTQYF. The CDR3 coding sequence is TGTGCCAGCAGCTATCAGCGGGAGTCAGGTACGCAGTATTTT.

The CDR3 protein is CAGRGKTPCYNEQFF. In DNA, the CDR3 is TGTGCCGGGAGGGGGAAAACCCCCTGTTACAATGAGCAGTTCTTC. The chain is built from TRBV9 and TRBJ2-1, with a tentative D call TRBD2 (7 bases). The CDR3 has 15 residues. Germline V lookup: CDR1 SGDLS, CDR2 YYNGEE. V lost 10 bases and J 4 bases, leaving 21 bases between the germline ends.

With respect to this clone: Other DNA sequences of this sample code for an identical CDR3. This chain connects TRBV5-1 to TRBJ2-3; D is ambiguous. Germline V CDR1 and CDR2: SGHRS, YFSETQ. V dropped 3 bases and J dropped 0 bases, with 5 bases sitting between them. This CDR3 has 13 amino acids. As DNA, the CDR3 is TGCGCCAGCAGCTACTCCAGCACAGATACGCAGTATTTT. Protein: CASSYSSTDTQYF.